The 19 T cell receptor beta chains below were found in one sample sequenced in a study of cytomegalovirus exposure and HLA in healthy donors. Measured with immunoSEQ multiplex PCR; TCRdb has only the in-frame clones, and not every one. The table records over 150,000 clones, roughly 86% of them present only once. The sequenced sample was PBMCs. The origin of the receptors is a human donor in good health.

The chain links TRBV5-1 to TRBJ2-1; a weak D match, TRBD2 (5 bases). Germline V CDR1 and CDR2: SGHRS, YFSETQ. The germline V and J ends were trimmed by 0 bases and 10 bases, with 20 bases remaining between them. The CDR3 runs to 16 residues. The CDR3 DNA reads TGCGCCAGCAGCTTGGATCTCGTCCGACTACGGGGAGAGCAGTTCTTC. Translated: CASSLDLVRLRGEQFF.

V usage is TRBV18 and J usage is TRBJ2-7, with a possible D match to TRBD1 (5 bases). V dropped 0 bases and J dropped 4 bases, with 10 bases sitting between them. The CDR3 totals 14 residues. In germline, CDR1 is KGHSH, CDR2 LQKENI. The chain's CDR3 is CASSPPLTEYEQYF. The CDR3 nucleotides read TGTGCCAGCTCACCACCTTTGACAGAATACGAGCAGTACTTC.

The gene calls are TRBV6-1 and TRBJ2-1; a possible D gene is TRBD1 (6 bases). Trimming stripped 2 bases from V and 1 base from J, with 9 bases between. This CDR3 is 15 amino acids long. Per germline, CDR1 MNHNS and CDR2 SASEGT. CDR3 protein: CASSETTGSYNEQFF. The DNA for the CDR3 is TGTGCCAGCAGTGAAACCACAGGGTCCTACAATGAGCAGTTCTTC.

The chain links TRBV4-1 to TRBJ2-3; 9 bases agree with TRBD2. Germline loops: CDR1 MGHRA, CDR2 YSYEKL. V lost 3 bases to trimming and J lost 0 bases; unmatched junction nucleotides: 4. This CDR3 has 16 residues. The CDR3 loop is CASSHLAGTSTDTQYF. DNA of the CDR3: TGCGCCAGCAGCCACCTAGCGGGAACTAGCACAGATACGCAGTATTTT.

The chain is built from TRBV6-5 and TRBJ2-7; TRBD2 aligns across 12 bases. The ends lost 3 bases at V and 4 bases at J; junction bases unmatched: 7. This CDR3 is 16 amino acids long. Germline values: CDR1 MNHEY, CDR2 SVGAGI. Written as DNA, the CDR3 is TGTGCCAGCAGTTATCCCTCGACTAGCGGGGGTTACGAGCAGTACTTC. Its translation is CASSYPSTSGGYEQYF.

J is TRBJ2-7 and V is TRBV13; 9 nucleotides line up with TRBD1. This CDR3 contains 17 residues. Germline V gene sequence: CDR1 PRHDT, CDR2 FYEKMQ (reference sequence). V was pared by 5 bases and J by 2 bases, with 13 bases of the junction left unmatched. The CDR3 region has the DNA TGTGCCAGCAGCCCAAAGGGGGGACAGGGAATCCCCTACGAGCAGTACTTC. Amino acids: CASSPKGGQGIPYEQYF.

V is TRBV6-1 and J is TRBJ2-7, with a weak D call TRBD1 (5 bases). This CDR3 region has 15 residues. Germline assignment: CDR1 MNHNS and CDR2 SASEGT. V was cut by 2 bases and J by 2 bases, with 13 bases left in between. The CDR3 sequence is CASSESLGVAYEQYF. CDR3 bases: TGTGCCAGCAGTGAATCCCTAGGGGTTGCCTACGAGCAGTACTTC.

The V gene is TRBV5-1, the J gene TRBJ2-1, with 7 nucleotides matching TRBD1. Germline V gives CDR1 SGHRS, CDR2 YFSETQ. The CDR3 runs 16 residues. Losses at the gene ends were 5 bases for V and 7 bases for J; bases not matched to a gene: 15. The CDR3 reads CASSIYIGAGGNEQFF. The CDR3 DNA is TGCGCCAGCAGTATCTATATAGGCGCAGGGGGAAATGAGCAGTTCTTC.

The J gene is TRBJ2-1, the V gene TRBV28; 7 bases fit TRBD2. The CDR3 length is 16 residues. Per germline, CDR1 MDHEN and CDR2 SYDVKM. V lost 6 bases to trimming and J lost 4 bases; unmatched junction nucleotides: 12. Here the CDR3 reads CASRRLRREKYNEQFF. The CDR3 region has the DNA TGTGCCAGCAGACGCCTCCGGCGGGAGAAGTACAATGAGCAGTTCTTC.

This clone came up once. The V call is TRBV7-9, the J call TRBJ1-4; D not certain. The CDR3 sequence is 15 residues long. The V and J ends lost 3 bases and 5 bases respectively, with 13 bases between them. Germline CDR1 SEHNR, CDR2 FQNEAQ (reference sequence). The CDR3 spells CASSLSRVPNEKLFF. CDR3 coding DNA: TGTGCCAGCAGCTTGTCCCGGGTACCAAATGAAAAACTGTTTTTT.

The chain employs TRBV5-6 and TRBJ2-2, with no clear D. The CDR3 sequence is 12 residues long. V dropped 4 bases and J dropped 3 bases, with 4 bases sitting between them. Germline CDR1 SGHDT, CDR2 YYEEEE. CDR3 in amino acids: CASSLDTGELFF. The CDR3 region has the DNA TGTGCCAGCAGCCTAGACACCGGGGAGCTGTTTTTT. Combining the CDR3 with reference TRBV5-6 and TRBJ2-2 gives the whole variable domain DAGVTQSPTHLIKTRGQQVTLRCSPKSGHDTVSWYQQALGQGPQFIFQYYEEEERQRGNFPDRFSGHQFPNYSSELNVNALLLGDSALYLCASSLDTGELFFGEGSRLTVL.

The chain is built from TRBV27 and TRBJ1-5; D remains unclear. Germline CDR1 reads MNHEY; CDR2 reads SMNVEV (reference sequence). The CDR3 sequence is 13 residues long. V shed 3 bases and J shed 7 bases, with 10 bases lying between them. CDR3: CASSLRGEQPQHF. The CDR3 DNA is TGTGCCAGCAGTTTGCGGGGAGAACAGCCCCAGCATTTT.

The genes are TRBV7-9 and TRBJ1-1; 8 nucleotides match TRBD1. The ends lost 4 bases at V and 4 bases at J; junction bases unmatched: 8. Germline CDR1 is SEHNR and CDR2 is FQNEAQ (reference sequence). This CDR3 has 15 residues. The CDR3 region has the DNA TGTGCCAGCAGCTATATCCAGGGGGCGGGCACTGAAGCTTTCTTT. Translating gives CASSYIQGAGTEAFF.

This chain links TRBV11-3 with TRBJ2-7; a weak D match, TRBD1 (6 bases). Trimming took off 0 bases at V and 1 base at J, with 19 bases between the two ends. From germline, CDR1 is SGHNT and CDR2 YENEEA. This CDR3 is 18 amino acids long. The CDR3 here is CASSLDRPRDTTSYEQYF. CDR3 coding DNA: TGTGCCAGCAGCTTAGATCGTCCCCGGGACACCACTTCCTACGAGCAGTACTTC.

As regards this clone: At the DNA level, this CDR3 is encoded by other sequences in the same sample as well. The chain couples TRBV29-1 to TRBJ2-7; possible D gene TRBD1, 5 bases. Germline CDR1 and CDR2: SQVTM and ANQGSEA. V lost 4 bases and J lost 3, with 7 bases in between. The CDR3 contains 11 residues. This chain's CDR3 is CSVVDSYEQYF. CDR3 nucleotides: TGCAGCGTTGTTGACAGCTACGAGCAGTACTTC.

The gene calls are TRBV25-1 and TRBJ2-2; D gene uncertain. Trimming shortened V by 1 base and J by 0 bases, and 9 bases separated the two germline ends. The germline V gene has CDR1 MGHDK and CDR2 SYGVNS. This CDR3 spans 16 amino acids. CDR3 nucleotide sequence: TGTGCCAGCAGTGAATCTCTCAGTACGAACACCGGGGAGCTGTTTTTT. Its translation is CASSESLSTNTGELFF.

A few counts support this clone. The chain carries TRBV7-2 and TRBJ1-5; no clear D. This CDR3 comprises 14 residues. Germline CDR1 reads SGHTA; CDR2 reads FQGNSA. The V gene lost 5 bases and the J gene lost 0 bases, with 8 bases spanning the gap. The CDR3 loop is CASSPVVSNQPQHF. The DNA for the CDR3 is TGTGCCAGCAGCCCGGTCGTTAGCAATCAGCCCCAGCATTTT.

The CDR3 protein is CASRTSGSTYEQYF. CDR3 sequence (DNA): TGTGCCTCCCGGACTAGCGGGAGTACCTACGAGCAGTACTTC. The rearrangement links TRBV19 to TRBJ2-7, with TRBD2 matching 13 bases. The J segment lost 2 bases and the V segment lost 11 bases, leaving 6 bases of the junction unmatched. The CDR3 is 14 amino acids. Germline CDR1 reads LNHDA; CDR2 reads SQIVND (reference sequence).

The chain joins TRBV6-6 to TRBJ1-6, with D hard to call. The germline V gene encodes CDR1 MNHNY and CDR2 SVGAGI (reference sequence). The CDR3 covers 16 residues. V lost 4 bases and J 0 bases, leaving 10 bases between the germline ends. In nucleotides, the CDR3 is TGTGCCAGCAGTTTGAATCGGGGCTCCTATAATTCACCCCTCCACTTT. Protein sequence: CASSLNRGSYNSPLHF.